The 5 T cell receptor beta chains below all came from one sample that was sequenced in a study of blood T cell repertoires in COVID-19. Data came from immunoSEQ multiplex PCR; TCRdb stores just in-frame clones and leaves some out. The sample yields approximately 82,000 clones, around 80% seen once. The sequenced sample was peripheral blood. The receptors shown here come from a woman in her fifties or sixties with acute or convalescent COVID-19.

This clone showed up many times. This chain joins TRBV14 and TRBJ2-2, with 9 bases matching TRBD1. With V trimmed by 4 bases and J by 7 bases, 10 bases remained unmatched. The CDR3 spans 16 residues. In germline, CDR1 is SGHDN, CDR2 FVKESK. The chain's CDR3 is CASSPQQGASVGELFF. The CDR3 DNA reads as TGTGCCAGCAGCCCACAACAGGGGGCGTCGGTCGGGGAGCTGTTTTTT.

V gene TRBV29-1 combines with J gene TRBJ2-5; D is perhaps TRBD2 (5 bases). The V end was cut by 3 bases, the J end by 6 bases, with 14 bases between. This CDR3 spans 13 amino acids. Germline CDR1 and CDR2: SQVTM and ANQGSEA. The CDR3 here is CSVDMSGLQTQYF. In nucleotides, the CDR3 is TGCAGCGTTGATATGTCGGGGTTGCAGACCCAGTACTTC.

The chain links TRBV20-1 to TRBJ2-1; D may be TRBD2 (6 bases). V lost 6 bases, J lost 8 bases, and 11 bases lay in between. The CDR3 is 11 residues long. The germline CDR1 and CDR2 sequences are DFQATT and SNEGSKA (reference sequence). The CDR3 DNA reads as TGCAGTGCGGCTAGCGCTGATGAGCAGTTCTTC. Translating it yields CSAASADEQFF.

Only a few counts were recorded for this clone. The CDR3 nucleotides are TGTGCCATCAGAACGGCCCAAGGGGGAACGAACACTGAAGCTTTCTTT. It specifies CAIRTAQGGTNTEAFF. V gene TRBV10-3 combines with J gene TRBJ1-1; possibly TRBD1 for D (6 bases). This CDR3 has 16 residues. Trimming removed 6 bases from V and 1 base from J, with 18 bases in between. The germline CDR1 and CDR2 sequences are ENHRY and SYGVKD.

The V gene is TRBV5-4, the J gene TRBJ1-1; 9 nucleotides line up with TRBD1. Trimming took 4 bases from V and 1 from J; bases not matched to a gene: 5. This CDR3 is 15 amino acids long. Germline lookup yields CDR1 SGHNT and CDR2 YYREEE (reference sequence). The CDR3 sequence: CASSPGTGQNTEAFF. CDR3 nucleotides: TGTGCCAGCAGCCCGGGGACAGGGCAGAACACTGAAGCTTTCTTT.